The clone carrying this T cell receptor beta chain has only a few counts. The amount of total RNA extracted per sample was at least 5 micrograms. Germline values: CDR1 MNHEY, CDR2 SVGAGI. The CDR3 has 14 amino acids. The ends were cut back, 10 bases at V and 1 base at J, with 13 bases in the middle. This sample was taken from a study of blood T cells in healthy people across ages. A sample-barcoded 5' primer and a J-beta primer mix were used in a second PCR of roughly 7 to 12 cycles. One entry per CDR3 protein, called by TCRdb with MiXCR from the 5' RACE reads. The repertoire holds more than 1,400,000 distinct CDR3 sequences, with 40% to 50% as singletons.

This rearrangement joins TRBV6-5 to TRBJ2-2, with D perhaps assigned TRBD1 or TRBD2 (6 bases each). The sequence derives from a woman in her late teens or twenties in good health. Sequences were obtained from blood. The CDR3 region has the DNA TGTGCCACATCCGGGGGCCAGAACACCGGGGAGCTGTTTTTT. It yields the protein CATSGGQNTGELFF.